Following are 20 T cell receptor beta chains from one sample sequenced in a study of T cells in Graves' hyperthyroidism and ophthalmopathy. RNA transcripts yielded amplified TCR beta CDR3 regions. The primer set for the first-round RT-PCR of the TCR CDR3 was HTBI. TCRdb re-derived calls from the multiplex PCR reads in MiXCR, one entry per CDR3 protein. The sample has roughly 650,000 distinct CDR3 sequences, roughly a sixth seen once; the top ten hold roughly 3.3%. Sequenced input: blood. The receptor source for this set is a woman aged 35 to 49 with Graves' ophthalmopathy.

With regard to this clonotype: Since no conserved phenylalanine or tryptophan closes the CDR3, a read error is the likely cause. This chain uses TRBV28 with TRBJ1-4, with TRBD1 matching over 7 bases. CDR1 is MDHEN and CDR2 is SYDVKM in the germline V gene. This CDR3 spans 16 amino acids. Trimming took 6 bases from V and 0 from J; bases not matched to a gene: 7. The CDR3 DNA reads as TGTGCCAGCAGCCCGGGACAGCTCGCAACTAATGAAAAACTGTTTTTA. This codes for CASSPGQLATNEKLFL.

This clonotype has ten or more counts. This chain links TRBV27 with TRBJ1-3; D is unclear. Germline CDR1 reads MNHEY; CDR2 reads SMNVEV (reference sequence). The CDR3 totals 15 residues. V was pared by 9 bases and J by 0 bases, with 15 bases between. DNA for the CDR3: TGTGCCAGGACCGGCGACGGGTACTCTGGAAACACCATATATTTT. It is translated as CARTGDGYSGNTIYF.

This rearrangement joins TRBV2 to TRBJ1-4; D uncertain. Per the germline V gene, CDR1 is SNHLY and CDR2 is FYNNEI. CDR3 length equals 15 residues. With 6 bases removed from V and 2 bases from J, the gap between germline ends came to 13 bases. In DNA, the CDR3 is TGTGCCAGCAGAGGCCTGCCTTCCACTAATGAAAAACTGTTTTTT. Its protein is CASRGLPSTNEKLFF.

This clonotype was counted many times. This chain connects TRBV30 to TRBJ1-5; 7 positions agree with TRBD1. The CDR3 length is 13 residues. With 3 bases clipped from V and 7 bases from J, the junction kept 6 bases outside the gene matches. Germline V gene data show CDR1 as GTSNPN and CDR2 as SVGIG (reference sequence). In DNA form, the CDR3 reads TGTGCCTGGAGGGACAGGTCGGGCCAGCCCCAGCATTTT. Residues: CAWRDRSGQPQHF.

In this sample, this clonotype turned up a few times. J is TRBJ2-2 and V is TRBV3-1; 13 bases align to TRBD2. The germline V gene encodes CDR1 LGHDT and CDR2 YNNKEL (reference sequence). The CDR3 spans 17 residues. Trimming removed 4 bases from V and 4 bases from J; junction bases left unmatched: 6. The CDR3 bases are TGTGCCAGCAGCCCCCTACGACTAGCGGGGGGCACCGGGGAGCTGTTTTTT. The encoded protein is CASSPLRLAGGTGELFF.

This clonotype was observed a handful of times. This sequence joins TRBV19 and TRBJ1-1; TRBD1 aligns across 7 bases. J was trimmed by 7 bases and V by 7 bases; bases with no gene match: 9. Germline CDR1 LNHDA, CDR2 SQIVND (reference sequence). The CDR3 totals 13 residues. The CDR3 bases are TGTGCCAGTATGGCAGGGGGGGGGAGTGAAGCTTTCTTT. Encoded protein: CASMAGGGSEAFF.

There are many counts of this clonotype. V gene TRBV5-1 combines with J gene TRBJ1-5; 9 nucleotides align to TRBD1. The CDR3 loop spans 14 amino acids. J was trimmed by 4 bases and V by 4 bases; bases with no gene match: 3. The germline V gene encodes CDR1 SGHRS and CDR2 YFSETQ. CDR3 in DNA: TGCGCCAGCAGCGAGGGGACAGGGAATCAGCCCCAGCATTTT. Its protein product is CASSEGTGNQPQHF.

V and J are TRBV4-1 and TRBJ2-5; 9 bases map to TRBD1. Germline V CDR1 and CDR2: MGHRA, YSYEKL. The V segment lost 1 base and the J segment 6 bases; nucleotides outside the gene matches: 6. The CDR3 loop spans 15 amino acids. CDR3 DNA sequence: TGCGCCAGCAGCCAAGTAGAAGGGACAGGGAAGACCCAGTACTTC. It is translated as CASSQVEGTGKTQYF.

The table lists this clonotype with a few counts. The chain is built from TRBV11-2 and TRBJ2-5, with D tentatively TRBD1 (5 bases). V was pared by 3 bases and J by 5 bases, with 10 bases between. Germline CDR1 and CDR2: SGHAT and FQNNGV. The CDR3 contains 13 residues. The CDR3 is CASSLEGVETQYF. The CDR3 DNA is TGTGCCAGCAGCTTGGAAGGGGTCGAGACCCAGTACTTC.

This clonotype occurred many times. DNA of the CDR3: TGTGCCAGCAGTGAAGTGGGATACTCGGGGGAGACCCAGTACTTC. It yields the protein CASSEVGYSGETQYF. The rearrangement uses TRBV2 and TRBJ2-5, with D tentatively TRBD2 (5 bases). The germline V gene encodes CDR1 SNHLY and CDR2 FYNNEI. V gave up 1 base and J gave up 5 bases, with 14 bases separating them. This CDR3 has 15 residues.

The genes are TRBV6-4 and TRBJ1-3, with D uncertain. The length of the CDR3 is 15 residues. V shed 2 bases and J shed 2 bases, with 10 bases lying between them. The germline CDR1 and CDR2 sequences are MRHNA and SNTAGT. In nucleotides, the CDR3 is TGTGCCAGCAGTGACCCCCTTGGGACTGGAAACACCATATATTTT. Encoded protein: CASSDPLGTGNTIYF.

This clonotype showed up just a few times. The genes are TRBV20-1 and TRBJ1-5; D is unclear. CDR1 is DFQATT, CDR2 SNEGSKA, per germline (reference sequence). Trimming stripped 5 bases from V and 4 bases from J, with 3 bases between. The CDR3 has 10 residues. CDR3 in amino acids: CSASNQPQHF. The CDR3 region has the DNA TGCAGTGCTTCAAATCAGCCCCAGCATTTT.

This clonotype has a handful of counts. This chain uses TRBV19 with TRBJ1-1; D unclear. Germline values: CDR1 LNHDA, CDR2 SQIVND (reference sequence). V gave up 3 bases and J gave up 3 bases, with 8 bases separating them. CDR3 length equals 13 residues. In DNA, the CDR3 is TGTGCCAGTAGTATCTCAAGGGACACTGAAGCTTTCTTT. The encoded protein is CASSISRDTEAFF. The full variable domain, its missing parts supplied by reference TRBV19 and TRBJ1-1, is DGGITQSPKYLFRKEGQNVTLSCEQNLNHDAMYWYRQDPGQGLRLIYYSQIVNDFQKGDIAEGYSVSREKKESFPLTVTSAQKNPTAFYLCASSISRDTEAFFGQGTRLTVV.

The sample holds a few counts of this clonotype. V gene TRBV7-9 combines with J gene TRBJ1-4; D uncertain. Germline loops: CDR1 SEHNR, CDR2 FQNEAQ (reference sequence). Trimming removed 6 bases from V and 8 bases from J, with 19 bases in between. The CDR3 is 15 residues long. The CDR3: CASSPGGFNSEKLFF. The DNA for the CDR3 is TGTGCCAGCAGTCCCGGCGGGTTTAACTCGGAAAAACTGTTTTTT.

This clonotype was recorded at least ten times. The gene calls are TRBV30 and TRBJ1-1; perhaps TRBD1 as D (5 bases). Trimming took off 5 bases at V and 4 bases at J, with 14 bases between the two ends. Germline CDR1 reads GTSNPN; CDR2 reads SVGIG (reference sequence). This CDR3 comprises 13 residues. This chain's CDR3 is CAWSWGEGTEAFF. The DNA for the CDR3 is TGTGCCTGGTCATGGGGGGAAGGCACTGAAGCTTTCTTT.

The rearrangement links TRBV12-3 or TRBV12-4 to TRBJ2-1; tentatively, D is TRBD2 (5 bases). This CDR3 contains 13 residues. The germline V and J ends were trimmed by 6 bases and 3 bases, with 9 bases remaining between them. This chain's CDR3 is CASSKTNYNEQFF. The CDR3, as DNA: TGTGCCAGCAGCAAGACTAACTACAATGAGCAGTTCTTC.

This clonotype occurred many times. The chain employs TRBV11-1 and TRBJ2-5; TRBD1 agrees at 10 bases. CDR3 size: 15 residues. V lost 5 bases, J lost 5 bases, and 8 bases stayed unmatched. Per the germline V gene, CDR1 is SGHAT and CDR2 is FQDESV (reference sequence). This chain's CDR3 is CASSPGTGEVETQYF. CDR3 DNA sequence: TGTGCCAGCAGCCCCGGGACAGGGGAAGTGGAGACCCAGTACTTC. The full variable domain, its missing parts supplied by reference TRBV11-1 and TRBJ2-5, is EAEVAQSPRYKITEKSQAVAFWCDPISGHATLYWYRQILGQGPELLVQFQDESVVDDSQLPKDRFSAERLKGVDSTLKIQPAELGDSAMYLCASSPGTGEVETQYFGPGTRLLVL.

The rearrangement links TRBV6-1 to TRBJ1-5; D is uncertain. CDR3 length equals 15 residues. V was clipped by 7 bases and J by 2 bases, with 15 bases between them. Germline lookup yields CDR1 MNHNS and CDR2 SASEGT. CDR3 amino acids: CASTRGWVGNQPQHF. CDR3 DNA sequence: TGTGCCAGCACCCGAGGGTGGGTTGGCAATCAGCCCCAGCATTTT.

This clonotype was seen a single time. A much larger clone differs by one base, so this may be a read error. The genes are TRBV6-1 and TRBJ1-1; 8 bases map to TRBD1. CDR1 and CDR2 from the germline V gene are MNHNS and SASEGT. The CDR3 has 13 residues. Unmatched junction bases numbered 7, after V lost 7 bases and J lost 6 bases. CDR3 loop: CASTSTGDPEAFF. The CDR3 region has the DNA TGTGCCAGCACCTCGACAGGGGACCCTGAAGCTTTCTTT.

This clonotype was recorded at least ten times. The junction differs from germline at one of its ends, possibly a read error. The chain uses TRBV20-1 and TRBJ2-7, with 8 positions matching TRBD1. This CDR3 contains 12 residues. Looked up from germline, CDR1 is DFQATT and CDR2 is SNEGSKA (reference sequence). CDR3 residues: CSAPGQVYEQYF. CDR3 coding DNA: TGCAGTGCCCCGGGACAGGTCTACGAACAGTACTTC.